This is a list of T cell receptor beta chains from one sample in a study of T-cell memory formation after mild COVID-19. TCRdb processed the 5' RACE reads anew with MiXCR; each CDR3 protein has one entry. Seen here are roughly 350,000 distinct CDR3 sequences, roughly 15% observed once, and the top ten hold about a fifth. The source material was PBMCs or a T cell subset sorted from them (not recorded which). Source of these receptors: a young man who had mild COVID-19 (a few samples of this study predate the infection). Cell type and time point are not known. Both conserved end residues are part of each CDR3. Each record gives: clone size, D gene, J gene, V gene, CDR3 protein, CDR3 DNA. D genes are given only for firm matches. Size is omitted from some rows. Given values are once, few, many or a class for expanded clones.

clone size: -
D gene: TRBD1
J gene: TRBJ2-5
V gene: TRBV29-1
CDR3 protein: CSVEGDRGHF
CDR3 DNA: TGCAGCGTTGAAGGGGACAGGGGCCATTTC

clone size: few
D gene: -
J gene: TRBJ2-7
V gene: TRBV29-1
CDR3 protein: CSVEAGAYEQYF
CDR3 DNA: TGCAGCGTTGAAGCAGGGGCCTACGAGCAGTACTTC

clone size: -
D gene: TRBD2
J gene: TRBJ2-1
V gene: TRBV24-1
CDR3 protein: CATSDPGGAAYNEQFF
CDR3 DNA: TGTGCCACCAGTGATCCCGGGGGGGCCGCCTACAATGAGCAGTTCTTC

clone size: few
D gene: TRBD1
J gene: TRBJ2-1
V gene: TRBV20-1
CDR3 protein: CSARVPGTGRGNEQFF
CDR3 DNA: TGCAGTGCTAGAGTGCCCGGGACAGGGAGGGGTAATGAGCAGTTCTTC

clone size: few
D gene: TRBD2
J gene: TRBJ2-2
V gene: TRBV27
CDR3 protein: CASSPWRLAGGPGELFF
CDR3 DNA: TGTGCCAGCAGTCCCTGGAGACTAGCGGGGGGGCCCGGGGAGCTGTTTTTT

clone size: -
D gene: -
J gene: TRBJ2-1
V gene: TRBV5-1
CDR3 protein: CASSLWEGAYNEQFF
CDR3 DNA: TGCGCCAGCAGCCTCTGGGAGGGGGCCTACAATGAGCAGTTCTTC

clone size: many
D gene: -
J gene: TRBJ2-3
V gene: TRBV7-8
CDR3 protein: CASSPSRGTDTQYF
CDR3 DNA: TGTGCCAGCAGCCCAAGTAGGGGCACAGATACGCAGTATTTT

clone size: -
D gene: TRBD1
J gene: TRBJ1-3
V gene: TRBV4-2
CDR3 protein: CASSQDPGQSSGNTIYF
CDR3 DNA: TGTGCCAGCAGCCAGGATCCGGGACAGAGCTCTGGAAACACCATATATTTT

clone size: many
D gene: -
J gene: TRBJ1-1
V gene: TRBV29-1
CDR3 protein: CSAEDNTEAFF
CDR3 DNA: TGCAGCGCCGAGGACAATACTGAAGCTTTCTTT

clone size: -
D gene: -
J gene: TRBJ1-6
V gene: TRBV27
CDR3 protein: CASRPLGDSPLHF
CDR3 DNA: TGTGCCAGCAGACCACTAGGGGACTCACCCCTCCACTTT

clone size: -
D gene: TRBD1
J gene: TRBJ1-2
V gene: TRBV7-6
CDR3 protein: CASSSPQGAGGYTF
CDR3 DNA: TGTGCCAGCAGCTCCCCACAGGGGGCCGGTGGCTACACCTTC

clone size: -
D gene: -
J gene: TRBJ1-6
V gene: TRBV7-9
CDR3 protein: CASSLVAGGGSPLHF
CDR3 DNA: TGTGCCAGCAGCTTAGTAGCTGGCGGCGGGTCACCCCTCCACTTT

clone size: -
D gene: -
J gene: TRBJ2-7
V gene: TRBV10-2
CDR3 protein: CASRPDYYEQYF
CDR3 DNA: TGCGCCAGCAGGCCCGACTACTACGAGCAGTACTTC

clone size: -
D gene: -
J gene: TRBJ1-3
V gene: TRBV15
CDR3 protein: CATSRDSWASGNTIYF
CDR3 DNA: TGTGCCACCAGCAGAGATTCTTGGGCCTCTGGAAACACCATATATTTT

clone size: -
D gene: -
J gene: TRBJ2-3
V gene: TRBV9
CDR3 protein: CASSADRDGATDTQYF
CDR3 DNA: TGTGCCAGCAGCGCGGACCGGGACGGAGCCACAGATACGCAGTATTTT

clone size: many
D gene: -
J gene: TRBJ2-7
V gene: TRBV29-1
CDR3 protein: CSVEDNRLRKQYF
CDR3 DNA: TGCAGCGTTGAAGATAACCGGTTGAGGAAGCAGTACTTC

clone size: many
D gene: -
J gene: TRBJ1-1
V gene: TRBV7-3
CDR3 protein: CASSLSGVTEAFF
CDR3 DNA: TGTGCCAGCAGCTTATCAGGGGTGACTGAAGCTTTCTTT

clone size: -
D gene: -
J gene: TRBJ1-1
V gene: TRBV20-1
CDR3 protein: CSARDPTEAFF
CDR3 DNA: TGCAGTGCTAGAGATCCCACTGAAGCTTTCTTT

clone size: -
D gene: -
J gene: TRBJ1-5
V gene: TRBV4-3
CDR3 protein: CASSQDHGGMGNQPQHF
CDR3 DNA: TGCGCCAGCAGCCAAGATCACGGGGGGATGGGCAATCAGCCCCAGCATTTT

clone size: few
D gene: TRBD2
J gene: TRBJ2-5
V gene: TRBV3-1
CDR3 protein: CASSPPSGTRVETQYF
CDR3 DNA: TGTGCCAGCAGCCCCCCCTCGGGGACTAGAGTTGAGACCCAGTACTTC

clone size: -
D gene: -
J gene: TRBJ2-1
V gene: TRBV28
CDR3 protein: CASSGSDSFIMDEQFF
CDR3 DNA: TGTGCCAGCAGCGGTTCCGATTCATTCATCATGGATGAGCAGTTCTTC

clone size: -
D gene: TRBD1
J gene: TRBJ2-1
V gene: TRBV6-5
CDR3 protein: CASQFDRDRELGEQFF
CDR3 DNA: TGTGCCAGCCAATTCGACCGGGACAGGGAATTGGGTGAGCAGTTCTTC

clone size: -
D gene: -
J gene: TRBJ2-5
V gene: TRBV20-1
CDR3 protein: CSARDVGPRETQYF
CDR3 DNA: TGCAGTGCTAGAGATGTGGGGCCTCGGGAGACCCAGTACTTC

clone size: -
D gene: TRBD1
J gene: TRBJ1-5
V gene: TRBV2
CDR3 protein: CASSRGQGKFQPQHF
CDR3 DNA: TGTGCCAGCAGCCGAGGACAGGGAAAATTTCAGCCCCAGCATTTT

clone size: -
D gene: -
J gene: TRBJ2-1
V gene: TRBV7-3
CDR3 protein: CASSQERSSSYNEQFF
CDR3 DNA: TGTGCCAGCAGCCAGGAGCGGTCGAGCTCCTACAATGAGCAGTTCTTC

clone size: many
D gene: -
J gene: TRBJ2-5
V gene: TRBV6-5
CDR3 protein: CASSYSRWDWQETQYF
CDR3 DNA: TGTGCCAGCAGTTACTCGAGATGGGACTGGCAAGAGACCCAGTACTTC

clone size: -
D gene: -
J gene: TRBJ2-1
V gene: TRBV27
CDR3 protein: CASSFGRGHNEQFF
CDR3 DNA: TGTGCCAGCAGTTTTGGGCGGGGCCACAATGAGCAGTTCTTC

clone size: many
D gene: TRBD2
J gene: TRBJ2-4
V gene: TRBV7-2
CDR3 protein: CASSLALARGVLAKNIQYF
CDR3 DNA: TGTGCCAGCAGCTTAGCCTTGGCGCGGGGGGTACTAGCCAAAAACATTCAGTACTTC

clone size: few
D gene: -
J gene: TRBJ1-5
V gene: TRBV6-5
CDR3 protein: CASRGTGSPSNQPQHF
CDR3 DNA: TGTGCCAGCAGAGGTACCGGGTCCCCTAGCAATCAGCCCCAGCATTTT

clone size: -
D gene: -
J gene: TRBJ1-4
V gene: TRBV27
CDR3 protein: CASSWTALHEKLFF
CDR3 DNA: TGTGCCAGCAGCTGGACAGCCCTTCATGAAAAACTGTTTTTT

clone size: -
D gene: -
J gene: TRBJ1-2
V gene: TRBV25-1
CDR3 protein: CASRSEYIGGYTF
CDR3 DNA: TGTGCCAGCAGGTCCGAGTACATCGGTGGCTACACCTTC

clone size: -
D gene: -
J gene: TRBJ2-1
V gene: TRBV29-1
CDR3 protein: CSVESRPHRYNEQFF
CDR3 DNA: TGCAGCGTTGAATCGCGACCTCACCGCTACAATGAGCAGTTCTTC

clone size: -
D gene: -
J gene: TRBJ2-7
V gene: TRBV5-1
CDR3 protein: CASSLWDSYEQYF
CDR3 DNA: TGCGCCAGCAGCTTGTGGGACTCCTACGAGCAGTACTTC

clone size: -
D gene: -
J gene: TRBJ1-1
V gene: TRBV14
CDR3 protein: CASSQVGLNTEAFF
CDR3 DNA: TGTGCCAGCAGCCAAGTGGGGTTGAACACTGAAGCTTTCTTT

clone size: -
D gene: -
J gene: TRBJ1-1
V gene: TRBV4-2
CDR3 protein: CASSQEEAGAEAFF
CDR3 DNA: TGTGCCAGCAGCCAAGAGGAGGCAGGGGCTGAAGCTTTCTTT

clone size: many
D gene: -
J gene: TRBJ1-1
V gene: TRBV5-1
CDR3 protein: CASSLVGGDYTEAFF
CDR3 DNA: TGCGCCAGCAGCTTGGTTGGGGGCGATTACACTGAAGCTTTCTTT

clone size: -
D gene: -
J gene: TRBJ1-2
V gene: TRBV5-5
CDR3 protein: CASSLWDMDGYTF
CDR3 DNA: TGTGCCAGCAGCTTGTGGGACATGGATGGCTACACCTTC

clone size: few
D gene: TRBD1
J gene: TRBJ2-1
V gene: TRBV11-2
CDR3 protein: CATRTGGYNEQFF
CDR3 DNA: TGTGCCACTCGGACAGGGGGTTACAATGAGCAGTTCTTC

clone size: -
D gene: TRBD1
J gene: TRBJ2-3
V gene: TRBV10-1
CDR3 protein: CASSEDSGGRTDTQYF
CDR3 DNA: TGCGCCAGCAGTGAGGATTCAGGGGGAAGGACAGATACGCAGTATTTT

clone size: -
D gene: -
J gene: TRBJ2-3
V gene: TRBV15
CDR3 protein: CATSREGGGFTQYF
CDR3 DNA: TGTGCCACCAGCAGAGAGGGGGGCGGTTTCACGCAGTATTTT

clone size: -
D gene: -
J gene: TRBJ2-5
V gene: TRBV18
CDR3 protein: CASSPIISGETQYF
CDR3 DNA: TGTGCCAGCTCACCTATAATTAGTGGAGAGACCCAGTACTTC

clone size: -
D gene: -
J gene: TRBJ1-2
V gene: TRBV5-1
CDR3 protein: CASSLEPGPAGNYGYTF
CDR3 DNA: TGCGCCAGCAGCTTGGAGCCAGGCCCCGCGGGAAACTATGGCTACACCTTC

clone size: -
D gene: -
J gene: TRBJ1-1
V gene: TRBV7-3
CDR3 protein: CASSPGGTRNTEAFF
CDR3 DNA: TGTGCCAGCAGCCCCGGGGGTACTAGGAACACTGAAGCTTTCTTT

clone size: few
D gene: -
J gene: TRBJ1-1
V gene: TRBV30
CDR3 protein: CAWSRWDGKAFF
CDR3 DNA: TGTGCCTGGAGTCGCTGGGACGGAAAAGCTTTCTTT

clone size: -
D gene: -
J gene: TRBJ2-7
V gene: TRBV5-5
CDR3 protein: CASAIDRVESSYEQYF
CDR3 DNA: TGTGCCAGCGCTATTGACCGGGTGGAGAGCTCCTACGAGCAGTACTTC

clone size: few
D gene: TRBD1
J gene: TRBJ1-5
V gene: TRBV5-6
CDR3 protein: CASSLAGTGHQPQHF
CDR3 DNA: TGTGCCAGCAGCTTGGCGGGGACAGGGCATCAGCCCCAGCATTTT

clone size: -
D gene: -
J gene: TRBJ2-2
V gene: TRBV7-2
CDR3 protein: CASSRTRQGGTGELFF
CDR3 DNA: TGTGCCAGCAGCCGAACGAGACAGGGAGGGACCGGGGAGCTGTTTTTT

clone size: -
D gene: -
J gene: TRBJ1-4
V gene: TRBV4-1
CDR3 protein: CASSQDPRTEKLFF
CDR3 DNA: TGCGCCAGCAGCCAAGATCCGAGGACAGAAAAACTGTTTTTT

clone size: few
D gene: -
J gene: TRBJ2-1
V gene: TRBV9
CDR3 protein: CASSVAAEEQFF
CDR3 DNA: TGTGCCAGCAGCGTAGCTGCAGAAGAGCAGTTCTTC

clone size: -
D gene: TRBD2
J gene: TRBJ2-7
V gene: TRBV4-1
CDR3 protein: CASSQVRLATYEQYF
CDR3 DNA: TGCGCCAGCAGCCAAGTCCGACTAGCTACCTACGAGCAGTACTTC

clone size: once
D gene: -
J gene: TRBJ2-2
V gene: TRBV6-5
CDR3 protein: CASSARDRVPGELFF
CDR3 DNA: TGTGCCAGCAGTGCCAGAGACAGAGTGCCCGGGGAGCTGTTTTTT